Listed below are T cell receptor beta chains from one sample, sequenced in a study of blood T cell repertoires in COVID-19. Data came from immunoSEQ multiplex PCR; TCRdb stores just in-frame clones and leaves some out. The profile shows about 24,000 clones, roughly nine tenths of them singletons. Sequenced: peripheral blood. The receptors shown here come from a man aged 65 to 79 with active COVID-19. The CDR3 runs from the conserved cysteine through the conserved F or W. The size field is filled for only some rows; it gives once, few, many or a size class.

V	J	size	CDR3
TRBV7-6	TRBJ2-3	few	CASSLSEGDTQYF
TRBV24-1	TRBJ2-1	.	CATSDGGTSSYNEQFF
TRBV18	TRBJ2-7	.	CASSLASGGYEQYF
TRBV19	TRBJ2-1	.	CASSSQGVNEQFF
TRBV27	TRBJ1-5	once	CASGLDRDQPQHF
TRBV7-3	TRBJ1-1	.	CASSGGRDTEAFF
TRBV18	TRBJ1-6	few	CASSGDRNNSPLHF
TRBV19	TRBJ2-1	once	CASSAPGQPSYNEQFF
TRBV5-1	TRBJ2-3	few	CASSNDRSSGPSTDTQYF
TRBV7-2	TRBJ1-1	.	CASSLRTTTEAFF
TRBV9	TRBJ2-7	.	CASSVEGSGSPGDEQYF
TRBV5-6	TRBJ1-6	.	CASSLDRNYVSSYNSPLHF
TRBV7-2	TRBJ2-5	.	CASSSMTSWGGEETQYF
TRBV6-2/TRBV6-3	TRBJ2-5	.	CASSYSSFRETQYF
TRBV6-6	TRBJ2-2	.	CASSFLGQGIGELFF
TRBV19	TRBJ1-5	.	CASSMSRDRGNQPQHF
TRBV11-2	TRBJ2-7	once	CASSSGRVHEQYF
TRBV25-1	TRBJ2-5	.	CASSPGRTSGGETQYF
TRBV2	TRBJ2-1	.	CASSPGLGTSGTLEQFF
TRBV9	TRBJ1-2	.	CASRAGEGVGYGYTF
TRBV19	TRBJ2-3	.	CASRSPGTSKDTQYF
TRBV14	TRBJ2-1	.	CASSKDSGTSYNEQFF
TRBV28	TRBJ1-1	.	CASSLQAGRFGTEAFF
TRBV7-3	TRBJ1-1	.	CASSLTPNTEAFF
TRBV2	TRBJ2-3	once	CASSRNRLAGSTDTQYF
TRBV6-1	TRBJ2-2	.	CASSEVGSRTGELFF
TRBV24-1	TRBJ2-1	once	CATSDPGLASSSYNEQFF
TRBV27	TRBJ1-5	.	CASSLQGARQPQHF
TRBV6-5	TRBJ1-2	.	CASSYSRGGGYTF
TRBV7-3	TRBJ1-1	few	CASSSTQNTEAFF
TRBV28	TRBJ1-2	once	CASSPQDRLDYGYTF
TRBV11-3	TRBJ2-3	.	CASSFSSTDTQYF
TRBV29-1	TRBJ1-1	.	CSVAGGEITEAFF
TRBV24-1	TRBJ2-5	.	CATSAKLRVREGHQETQYF
TRBV18	TRBJ2-5	.	CATSGGIQETQYF
TRBV5-1	TRBJ1-3	.	CASSDVQGAAGNTIYF
TRBV6-4	TRBJ2-1	.	CASSSQSGHYNEQFF
TRBV5-1	TRBJ2-3	.	CASSGHSRDSTDTQYF
TRBV5-1	TRBJ2-1	.	CASRNHRGSLPDEQFF
TRBV6-2/TRBV6-3	TRBJ2-7	.	CASSRDRAMQYF
TRBV28	TRBJ2-7	.	CASSLSTGVYF
TRBV27	TRBJ2-3	.	CASSRTGQVRGVDTQYF
TRBV2	TRBJ2-1	.	CASSARYPSDEQFF
TRBV13	TRBJ2-5	.	CASSPGGLAGETQYF
TRBV30	TRBJ1-6	.	CAWSLTDDFRSLHF
TRBV5-6	TRBJ2-7	once	CASSLRRAGGSYEQYF
TRBV28	TRBJ1-5	once	CASSYDPRGNQPQHF
TRBV6-2/TRBV6-3	TRBJ2-7	.	CASSIDWPREQYF
TRBV19	TRBJ2-7	.	CASSITTGTSGISSYEQYF
TRBV28	TRBJ1-2	.	CASSLSTGGYTF
TRBV12-3/TRBV12-4	TRBJ2-3	.	CASSSYRPQYF
TRBV6-6	TRBJ2-3	.	CASSSRAGNTDTQYF
TRBV6-5	TRBJ1-6	.	CASRQAPSPLHF